The 11 T cell receptor beta chains given below trace back to one sample, sequenced in a study of Graves' ophthalmopathy and Graves' hyperthyroidism. RNA transcripts were the source from which TCR beta CDR3 regions were amplified. HTBI primers were used in a first-round RT-PCR, which preceded a second-round multiplex PCR. MiXCR, run by TCRdb on the multiplex PCR reads, gives a single entry per CDR3 protein. The table includes almost 750,000 distinct CDR3 sequences, about 44% detected once. The sequenced sample was peripheral blood. Receptors originate from an adult man with Graves' ophthalmopathy.

Ten or more counts support this clonotype. The chain employs TRBV12-3 or TRBV12-4 and TRBJ2-5; unclear D gene. The CDR3 covers 13 residues. V was trimmed by 11 bases and J by 1 base, leaving 14 bases between them. CDR3 sequence: CAAALGAQETQYF. CDR3 DNA: TGTGCCGCCGCATTGGGCGCCCAAGAGACCCAGTACTTC.

This clonotype was detected a few times. The chain carries TRBV6-5 and TRBJ2-7; D may be TRBD2 (6 bases). Per the germline V gene, CDR1 is MNHEY and CDR2 is SVGAGI. This CDR3 spans 15 amino acids. With 7 bases removed from V and 0 bases from J, the gap between germline ends came to 16 bases. For the CDR3, the DNA is TGTGCCAGCACCAAGGGTGGGGGGAACTCCTACGAGCAGTACTTC. Translating it yields CASTKGGGNSYEQYF.

CDR3 sequence reads: CASSSPAFVETQYF. The CDR3 DNA sequence: TGTGCCAGCAGTTCACCCGCGTTCGTAGAGACCCAGTACTTC. This chain links TRBV12-3 or TRBV12-4 with TRBJ2-5; no clear D. The V and J ends lost 4 bases and 4 bases respectively, with 13 bases between them. The CDR3 is 14 amino acids.

This clonotype was found many times. The chain links TRBV10-3 to TRBJ2-6, with 7 bases lining up with TRBD1. The CDR3 covers 18 residues. CDR1 and CDR2 (germline): ENHRY, SYGVKD. Trimming cost V 3 bases and J 2 bases; bases outside gene matches: 10. The CDR3 spells CAISDRDRTGTGANVLTF. The CDR3 DNA follows: TGTGCCATCAGTGATAGGGACAGAACCGGAACTGGGGCCAACGTCCTGACTTTC.

The chain is built from TRBV12-3 or TRBV12-4 and TRBJ1-1; D not resolved. The CDR3 contains 12 residues. This CDR3 is CAVTGENTEAFF. The DNA for the CDR3 is TGTGCAGTGACCGGCGAGAACACTGAAGCTTTCTTT.

This clonotype has just a few counts. The rearrangement links TRBV11-2 to TRBJ1-2; D may be TRBD1 (5 bases). The V and J ends lost 1 base and 0 bases respectively, with 12 bases between them. Looked up from germline, CDR1 is SGHAT and CDR2 is FQNNGV. This CDR3 is built from 16 residues. CDR3 bases: TGTGCCAGCAGCTTAGGATCAGGGCGACCTAACTATGGCTACACCTTC. Translated, it gives CASSLGSGRPNYGYTF.

This sequence joins TRBV9 and TRBJ1-4; TRBD1 matches 10 bases. J was trimmed by 8 bases and V by 4 bases; bases with no gene match: 5. Germline V gives CDR1 SGDLS, CDR2 YYNGEE. There are 14 residues in the CDR3. CDR3 residues: CASSPGTGEEKLFF. The DNA of the CDR3 is TGTGCCAGCAGCCCCGGGACAGGGGAAGAAAAACTGTTTTTT. Full variable domain (outside the CDR3, taken from reference TRBV9 and TRBJ1-4): DSGVTQTPKHLITATGQRVTLRCSPRSGDLSVYWYQQSLDQGLQFLIQYYNGEERAKGNILERFSAQQFPDLHSELNLSSLELGDSALYFCASSPGTGEEKLFFGSGTQLSVL.

This sequence joins TRBV20-1 and TRBJ2-7; the match to TRBD1 covers 10 bases. V lost 3 bases, J lost 7 bases, and 15 bases stayed unmatched. Per the germline V gene, CDR1 is DFQATT and CDR2 is SNEGSKA (reference sequence). This CDR3 region has 16 residues. The CDR3 DNA reads as TGCAGTGCTAGCAAAGAATCCGGGACAGGGGTAGGGGAGCAGTACTTC. Amino acids: CSASKESGTGVGEQYF.

There are a few counts of this clonotype. The gene calls are TRBV7-8 and TRBJ2-7; D is perhaps TRBD1 (7 bases). Trimming shortened V by 5 bases and J by 5 bases, and 19 bases separated the two germline ends. Looked up from germline, CDR1 is SGHVS and CDR2 is FQNEAQ. The CDR3 spans 15 residues. In DNA form, the CDR3 reads TGTGCCAGCAGCCTAACACAGGGGACTCACCACGAGCAGTACTTC. It codes for CASSLTQGTHHEQYF.

This rearrangement joins TRBV5-1 to TRBJ1-4; maybe TRBD1 (5 bases). V was trimmed by 1 base and J by 3 bases, leaving 16 bases between them. The CDR3 loop spans 17 amino acids. From germline, CDR1 is SGHRS and CDR2 YFSETQ. The CDR3 loop is CASSLMGRGAANEKLFF. CDR3 nucleotide sequence: TGCGCCAGCAGCTTGATGGGTAGGGGCGCAGCTAATGAAAAACTGTTTTTT.

Of note for this clonotype: Germline is not matched at one junction end, which may reflect a read error. V is TRBV7-9 and J is TRBJ1-4; no firm D call. CDR1 is SEHNR and CDR2 is FQNEAQ in the germline V gene (reference sequence). This CDR3 is built from 14 residues. The CDR3: CASRSYATNEILFF. For the CDR3, the DNA is TGTGCCAGCAGGAGTTATGCAACTAATGAAATACTGTTTTTT.